The present entry profiles one T cell receptor beta chain with its context. The antigen remains undetermined. This sample's treatment: around 19 received Ad26.COV2.S at low or high dose, single or two shots; about 5 received placebo; per-sample allocation not given. Following the first vaccine or placebo injection, samples were taken on day 63. It was Wuhan-strain SARS-CoV-2 spike that the Ad26 vaccine vector expressed. This sample was included in a study of Ad26.COV2.S vaccination and SARS-CoV-2 variants. Overall study context: Once, or twice with 56 days between doses, Ad26.COV2.S was given intramuscularly.

The length of the CDR3 is 14 residues. CDR1 is SGHRS and CDR2 is YFSETQ in the germline V gene. Trimming at V came to 2 bases and at J to 6 bases, leaving 4 bases not matched to a gene. Study results and caveats: The study found higher spike-specific TCR breadth in vaccine than placebo recipients.

Method: immunoSEQ multiplex PCR; TCRdb's copy keeps in-frame clones and lacks some. The sample contains some 320,000 clones, around four fifths of which appear only once. The specimen comprised peripheral blood, sampled in a trial of Ad26.COV2.S vaccine versus placebo. This sequence joins TRBV5-1 and TRBJ1-1; 10 bases match TRBD1. This clonotype originated in a person aged 18-65 years who received the Ad26.COV2.S COVID-19 vaccine or a placebo. DNA for the CDR3: TGCGCCAGCAGCTTCGGGACAGGGGTTTCTGAAGCTTTCTTT. Its translation: CASSFGTGVSEAFF.